Described below is a single T cell receptor beta chain sequence and its context. These data come from a study of blood T cell repertoires in COVID-19. Study details: Researchers got acute and convalescent COVID-19 samples from the United States, Italy and Spain. From T cells, B-cell-depleted T cells, or PBMCs came the material, which was cDNA or gDNA.

Germline V CDR1 and CDR2: KGHSH, LQKENI. This CDR3 is 15 amino acids long. Between the trimmed V and J ends, which lost 3 bases and 0 bases, there was a span of 9 bases. In the authors' methods: From reference gene primer amplification, estimates of nucleated cell counts were derived. Method: immunoSEQ multiplex PCR; TCRdb's copy keeps in-frame clones and lacks some. The V and J calls and the clone size are those of that table, but D and trimming were determined from the DNA. This table holds around 61,000 clones, around 84% found once. The receptor was derived from a man aged 50 or older with active COVID-19. The chain joins TRBV18 to TRBJ1-5; no reliable D call. Material for sequencing was peripheral blood. CDR3 amino acids: CASSPGGNSNQPQHF. CDR3 bases: TGTGCCAGCTCACCCGGCGGGAATAGCAATCAGCCCCAGCATTTT. The variable domain in full, completed from reference TRBV18 and TRBJ1-5, reads NAGVMQNPRHLVRRRGQEARLRCSPMKGHSHVYWYRQLPEEGLKFMVYLQKENIIDESGMPKERFSAEFPKEGPSILRIQQVVRGDSAAYFCASSPGGNSNQPQHFGDGTRLSIL.